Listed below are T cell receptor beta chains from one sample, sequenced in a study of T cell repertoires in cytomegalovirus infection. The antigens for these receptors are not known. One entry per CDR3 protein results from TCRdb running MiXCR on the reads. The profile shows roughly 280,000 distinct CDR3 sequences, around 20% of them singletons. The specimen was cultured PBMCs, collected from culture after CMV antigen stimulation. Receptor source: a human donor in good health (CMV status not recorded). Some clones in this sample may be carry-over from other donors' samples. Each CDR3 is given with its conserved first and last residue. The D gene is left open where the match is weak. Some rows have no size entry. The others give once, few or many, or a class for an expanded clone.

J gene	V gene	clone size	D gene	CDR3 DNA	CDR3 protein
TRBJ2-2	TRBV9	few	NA	TGTGCCAGCAGCGTCCCCGGGGAGCTGTTTTTT	CASSVPGELFF
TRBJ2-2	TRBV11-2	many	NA	TGTGCCAGCAGCTTACTCACCGGGGAGCTGTTTTTT	CASSLLTGELFF
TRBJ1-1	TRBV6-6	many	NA	TGTGCCAGCAGTCCCCAGATGGGCCCGGGAACTGAAGCTTTCTTT	CASSPQMGPGTEAFF
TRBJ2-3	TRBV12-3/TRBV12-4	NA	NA	TGTGCCAGCAGTTTGGCGGAGGTACTTGAGGATACGCAGTATTTT	CASSLAEVLEDTQYF
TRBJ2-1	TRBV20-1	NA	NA	TGCAGTGCTGACGGACTGGATACCTACAATGAGCAGTTCTTC	CSADGLDTYNEQFF
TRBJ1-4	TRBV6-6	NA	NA	TGTGCCAGTTCCTCGGGTATTGAAAAACTGTTTTTT	CASSSGIEKLFF
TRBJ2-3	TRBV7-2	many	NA	TGTGCCAGCAGCTTCGGGGCAGGGGCGAGGACAGATACGCAGTATTTT	CASSFGAGARTDTQYF
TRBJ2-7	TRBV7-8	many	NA	TGTGCCAGCAGCTTTGCCCCTGCGGGCCTCGAGCAGTACTTC	CASSFAPAGLEQYF
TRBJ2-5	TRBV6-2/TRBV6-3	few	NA	TGTGCCAGCAGGCGCCTGGAAGGGACCCAGTACTTC	CASRRLEGTQYF
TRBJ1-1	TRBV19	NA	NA	TGTGCCAGTAGTATAGGCCTGGGCATGAACACTGAAGCTTTCTTT	CASSIGLGMNTEAFF
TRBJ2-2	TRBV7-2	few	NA	TGTGCCAGCAGCTTTCTCAGATACACCGGGGAGCTGTTTTTT	CASSFLRYTGELFF
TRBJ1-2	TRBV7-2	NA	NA	TGTGCCAGCAGCTTAAACGGGAGAGGCGACTATGGCTACACCTTC	CASSLNGRGDYGYTF
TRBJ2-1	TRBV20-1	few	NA	TGCAGTGCCTCGACGGGCACTAAGGCCTACAATGAGCAGTTCTTC	CSASTGTKAYNEQFF
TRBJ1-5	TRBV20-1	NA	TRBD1	TGCAGTGCTCCACGGGACAGGGGTTACAATCAGCCCCAGCATTTT	CSAPRDRGYNQPQHF
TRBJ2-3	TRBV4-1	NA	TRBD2	TGCGCCAGCAGCCAAGATCCAGCGGGAGGGATGTCAGATACGCAGTATTTT	CASSQDPAGGMSDTQYF
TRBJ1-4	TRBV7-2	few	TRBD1	TGTGCCAGCAGCCGGACAGGGTTCGAGGAAAAACTGTTTTTT	CASSRTGFEEKLFF
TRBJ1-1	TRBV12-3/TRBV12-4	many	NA	TGTGCCAGCAGTCCGGAGTTGAACACTGAAGCTTTCTTT	CASSPELNTEAFF
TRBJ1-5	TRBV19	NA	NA	TGTGCCAGTAGTATTTCTCAGCATCAGCCCCAGCATTTT	CASSISQHQPQHF
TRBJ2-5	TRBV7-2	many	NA	TGTGCCAGCAGCTTAAATAGCGGCCAAGAGACCCAGTACTTC	CASSLNSGQETQYF
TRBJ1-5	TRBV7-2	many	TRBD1	TGTGCCAGCAGCTTATGGGCCCAGGGGGGAAGCAATCAGCCCCAGCATTTT	CASSLWAQGGSNQPQHF
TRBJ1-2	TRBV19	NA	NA	TGTGCCAGTAGGGAGAGTGGGATAGTGGAAGGCTACACCTTC	CASRESGIVEGYTF
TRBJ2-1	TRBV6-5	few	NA	TGTGCCAGCAGTTACTCGAACTCAGGGCTCATATACAATGAGCAGTTCTTC	CASSYSNSGLIYNEQFF
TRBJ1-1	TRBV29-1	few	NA	TGCAGCGTTGATACACAGAACACTGAAGCTTTCTTT	CSVDTQNTEAFF
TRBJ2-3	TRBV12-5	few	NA	TGTGCTAGTGGTTTGGTTTGGCGAGACACAGATACGCAGTATTTT	CASGLVWRDTDTQYF
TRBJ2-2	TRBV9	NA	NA	TGTGCCAGCAGCGTAGGTTCCAGGGTGACCGGGGAGCTGTTTTTT	CASSVGSRVTGELFF
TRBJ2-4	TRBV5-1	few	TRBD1	TGCGCCAGCAGCTTGGGGACAGGGTGGACCAAAAACATTCAGTACTTC	CASSLGTGWTKNIQYF
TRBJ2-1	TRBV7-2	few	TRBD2	TGTGCCAGCAGCTATCTAGCGGGAGTAAGTAATGAGCAGTTCTTC	CASSYLAGVSNEQFF
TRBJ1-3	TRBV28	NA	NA	TGTGCCAGCAGTGTCGGCGACCCGGGACGGACAGGAAACACCATATATTTT	CASSVGDPGRTGNTIYF
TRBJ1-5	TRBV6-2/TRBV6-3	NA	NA	TGTGCCAGCAGTTTAGGTTCGCAGCCCCAGCATTTT	CASSLGSQPQHF
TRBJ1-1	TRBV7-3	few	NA	TGTGCCAGCAGCTTAGCGGCTCCTGGGGACACTGAAGCTTTCTTT	CASSLAAPGDTEAFF
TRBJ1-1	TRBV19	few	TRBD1	TGTGCCAGTAGTTCCACAGTTAAGCCGGGACAGGGGACCCTTCGGAGAATGAACACTGAAGCTTTCTTT	CASSSTVKPGQGTLRRMNTEAFF
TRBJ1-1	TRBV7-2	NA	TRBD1	TGTGCCAGCAGCCAAAACCCGGGACAGGGGGCGCGAAGAGCTTTCTTT	CASSQNPGQGARRAFF
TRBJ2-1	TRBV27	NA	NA	TGTGCCAGCACCGCGACTTTCTACAATGAGCAGTTCTTC	CASTATFYNEQFF
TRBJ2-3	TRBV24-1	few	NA	TGTGCCACCAGTGATTCGGCAAGGCGCACAGATACGCAGTATTTT	CATSDSARRTDTQYF
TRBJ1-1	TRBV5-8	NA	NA	TGTGCCAGCAGCTTGATAACCCACTTGAACACTGAAGCTTTCTTT	CASSLITHLNTEAFF
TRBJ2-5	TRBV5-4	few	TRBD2	TGTGCCAGCAGCCCGGGAGGGGGGGCTGGGGACAAAGAGACCCAGTACTTC	CASSPGGGAGDKETQYF
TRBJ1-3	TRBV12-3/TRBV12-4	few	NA	TGTGCCAGCAGCCGGGTTTCTGGAAACACCATATATTTT	CASSRVSGNTIYF
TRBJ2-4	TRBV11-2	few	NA	TGTGCCAGCAGCCCCTCTATGGTAGCCAAAAACATTCAGTACTTC	CASSPSMVAKNIQYF
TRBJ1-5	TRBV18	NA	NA	TGTGCCAGCTCACCAGCAGGGGATTATAGCAATCAGCCCCAGCATTTT	CASSPAGDYSNQPQHF
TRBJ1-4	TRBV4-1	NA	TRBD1	TGCGCCAGCAGCCAAGGACAGGGAGATGAAAAACTGTTTTTT	CASSQGQGDEKLFF
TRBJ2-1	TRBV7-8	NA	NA	TGTGCCAGCAGCTTAGGTGGCGGGGTCGCGGTCGGCGAGCAGTTCTTC	CASSLGGGVAVGEQFF
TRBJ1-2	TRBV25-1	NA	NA	TGTGCCAGCGCCCCGGCCTCAGGAAACTATGGCTACACCTTC	CASAPASGNYGYTF
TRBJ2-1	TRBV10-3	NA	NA	TGTGCCATCAGTGAGCCAGCAGGGAGTCACTACAATGAGCAGTTCTTC	CAISEPAGSHYNEQFF
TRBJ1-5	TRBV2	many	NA	TGTGCCAGTACCTCCGGGAATAGCAATCAGCCCCAGCATTTT	CASTSGNSNQPQHF
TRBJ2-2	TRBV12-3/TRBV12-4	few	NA	TGTGCCAGCAGTTTAGGGGGGTTCGACACCGGGGAGCTGTTTTTT	CASSLGGFDTGELFF
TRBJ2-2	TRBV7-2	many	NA	TGTGCCAGCAGCTTAGAGCGGGTCGGGGAGCTGTTTTTT	CASSLERVGELFF
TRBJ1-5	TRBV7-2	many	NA	TGTGCCAGCAGCTTAGGGCCGGCGGAGCCCCAGCATTTT	CASSLGPAEPQHF
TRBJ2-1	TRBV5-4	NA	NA	TGTGCCAGCAGCGTGGATTTCAACTCCTACAATGAGCAGTTCTTC	CASSVDFNSYNEQFF
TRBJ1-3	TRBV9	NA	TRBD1	TGTGCCAGCAGCCTCCAGGGGGCTACTGGAAACACCATATATTTT	CASSLQGATGNTIYF
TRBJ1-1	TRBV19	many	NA	TGTGCCAGTAGTTCTACAGGGCGCGGGGTTTTCTTT	CASSSTGRGVFF
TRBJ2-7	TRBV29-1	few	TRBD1	TGCAGCGTAGAGGGACAGGTAGGCTACGAGCAGTACTTC	CSVEGQVGYEQYF
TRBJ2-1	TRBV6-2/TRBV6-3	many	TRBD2	TGTGCCAGCAGTTACGGGGGACTAGGGCGTTATGAGCAGTTCTTC	CASSYGGLGRYEQFF
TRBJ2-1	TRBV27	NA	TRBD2	TGTGCCAGCAGTTTATCGGGCGGGAGGGCCGCCAATGAGCAGTTCTTC	CASSLSGGRAANEQFF
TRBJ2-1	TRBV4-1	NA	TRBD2	TGCGCCAGCAGCCAAGTGGGACTAGATAACAATGAGCAGTTCTTC	CASSQVGLDNNEQFF
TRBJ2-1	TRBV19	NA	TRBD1	TGTGCCAGTAGTATACCCCGGACAGGGAACAATGAGCAGTTCTTC	CASSIPRTGNNEQFF
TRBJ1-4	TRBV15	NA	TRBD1	TGTGCCACCAGCAGAGATTCCGGACAGGGGGCTCATGAAAAACTGTTTTTT	CATSRDSGQGAHEKLFF
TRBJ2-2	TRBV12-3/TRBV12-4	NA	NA	TGTGCCAGCAGTTTTTCACGGGGATCGAACACCGGGGAGCTGTTTTTT	CASSFSRGSNTGELFF
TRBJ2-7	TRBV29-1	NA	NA	TGCAGCGTTGAGGACTATCCTTCCTACGAGCAGTACTTC	CSVEDYPSYEQYF
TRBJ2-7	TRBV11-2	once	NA	TGTGCCAGCAGCTTACTACGGCTGGGGGCCGAGCAGTACTTC	CASSLLRLGAEQYF